Here is one T cell receptor beta chain with its context. Germline V gene sequence: CDR1 ENHRY, CDR2 SYGVKD. The CDR3 loop spans 14 amino acids. V lost 5 bases to trimming and J lost 7 bases; unmatched junction nucleotides: 5. Reverse transcribing all isolated RNA meant expressed TCRB transcripts were sequenced. The method was immunoSEQ multiplex PCR; TCRdb's version includes in-frame clones alone and lacks a portion of them. The sample consists of 360,000 or so clones, about 20% of them appearing once. This record comes from a study of beta chain features in type 1 diabetes. This chain connects TRBV10-3 to TRBJ2-1; 10 nucleotides agree with TRBD2. Sequenced: naive CD4+ T cells from blood. The sequence was collected from a woman aged 18-29 years in good health. DNA of the CDR3: TGTGCCATCAGTCTTCCGGGACTAGCGAATGAGCAGTTCTTC. Translated: CAISLPGLANEQFF.